Shown below are 4 T cell receptor beta chains from a single sample sequenced in a study of B cell selection in AIRE deficiency. Regulatory T cells were sorted as CD4+CD25hiCD127low/negative. Profiling relied on immunoSEQ multiplex PCR, and the TCRdb table lists in-frame clones only, not all of them. This table has 20,000 to 25,000 clones, roughly 93% appearing once. Sample: Tregs sorted from PBMCs. The receptors derive from a human donor with AIRE deficiency.

This clone has a single count. The chain uses TRBV19 and TRBJ2-5, with 8 bases lining up with TRBD1. The trim removed 4 bases at V and 4 bases at J, leaving 8 bases unmatched. Germline CDR1 reads LNHDA; CDR2 reads SQIVND (reference sequence). The length of the CDR3 is 15 residues. The CDR3 nucleotides read TGTGCCAGTAGTACCGGACAGGGAGGTCGAGAGACCCAGTACTTC. Translating it yields CASSTGQGGRETQYF. The whole variable domain, remainder taken from reference TRBV19 and TRBJ2-5, is DGGITQSPKYLFRKEGQNVTLSCEQNLNHDAMYWYRQDPGQGLRLIYYSQIVNDFQKGDIAEGYSVSREKKESFPLTVTSAQKNPTAFYLCASSTGQGGRETQYFGPGTRLLVL.

The chain links TRBV7-3 to TRBJ2-7; D gene unclear. Trimming left V 2 bases short and J 3 bases short, with 8 bases between. Germline CDR1 SGHTA, CDR2 FQGTGA. This CDR3 has 13 residues. The CDR3 loop reads CASSLSPSYEQYF. CDR3 sequence (DNA): TGTGCCAGCAGCTTATCCCCCAGCTACGAGCAGTACTTC.

The chain uses TRBV7-9 and TRBJ1-5, with D unclear. CDR1 and CDR2 from the germline V gene are SEHNR and FQNEAQ (reference sequence). The CDR3 is 14 residues long. V was trimmed by 1 base and J by 2 bases, leaving 6 bases between them. CDR3 bases: TGTGCCAGCAGCTTAGACGCAGGCAATCAGCCCCAGCATTTT. It encodes CASSLDAGNQPQHF.

The CDR3: CASSLVGGIFYEQYF. The DNA for the CDR3 is TGTGCCAGCAGCTTAGTTGGCGGGATCTTCTACGAGCAGTACTTC. This chain links TRBV11-2 with TRBJ2-7, with D possibly matching TRBD2 (6 bases). The CDR3 contains 15 residues. Trimming cost V 1 base and J 3 bases, with 13 bases left between them. The germline V gene encodes CDR1 SGHAT and CDR2 FQNNGV.